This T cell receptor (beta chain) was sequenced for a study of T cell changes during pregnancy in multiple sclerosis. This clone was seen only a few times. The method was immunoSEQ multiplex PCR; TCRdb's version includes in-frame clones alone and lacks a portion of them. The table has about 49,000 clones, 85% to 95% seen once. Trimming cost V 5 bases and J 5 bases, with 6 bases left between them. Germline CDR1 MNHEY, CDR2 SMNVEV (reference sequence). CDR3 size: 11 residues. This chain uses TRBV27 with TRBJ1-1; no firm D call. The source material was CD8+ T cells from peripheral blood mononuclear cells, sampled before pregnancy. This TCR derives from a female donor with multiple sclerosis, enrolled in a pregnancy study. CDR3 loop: CASSRNTEAFF. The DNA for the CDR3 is TGTGCCAGCAGTCGTAATACTGAAGCTTTCTTT.